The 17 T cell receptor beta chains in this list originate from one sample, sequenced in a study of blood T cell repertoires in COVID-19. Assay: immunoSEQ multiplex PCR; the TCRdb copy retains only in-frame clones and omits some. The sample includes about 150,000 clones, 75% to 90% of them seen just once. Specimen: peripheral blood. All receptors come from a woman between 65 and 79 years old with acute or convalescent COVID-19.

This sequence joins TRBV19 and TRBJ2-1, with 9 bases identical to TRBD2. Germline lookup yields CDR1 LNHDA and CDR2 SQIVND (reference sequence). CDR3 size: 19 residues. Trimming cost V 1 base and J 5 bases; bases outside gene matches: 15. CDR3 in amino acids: CASSIGGRGGLSRNNEQFF. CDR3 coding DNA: TGTGCCAGTAGTATAGGTGGGCGGGGGGGCCTTTCTCGAAACAATGAGCAGTTCTTC.

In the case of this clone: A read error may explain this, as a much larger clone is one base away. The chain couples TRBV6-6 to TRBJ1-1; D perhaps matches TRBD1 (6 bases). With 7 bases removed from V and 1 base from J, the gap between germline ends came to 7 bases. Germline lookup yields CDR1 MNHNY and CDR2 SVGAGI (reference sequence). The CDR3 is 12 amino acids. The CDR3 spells CASKDRNTEAFF. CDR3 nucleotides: TGTGCCAGCAAGGACAGGAACACTGAAGCTTTCTTT.

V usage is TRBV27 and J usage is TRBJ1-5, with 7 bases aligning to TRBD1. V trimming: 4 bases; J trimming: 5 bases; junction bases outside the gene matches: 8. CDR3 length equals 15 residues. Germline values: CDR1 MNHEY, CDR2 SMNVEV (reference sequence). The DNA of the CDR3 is TGTGCCAGCAGTTCAACGGGACAGTTATATCAGCCCCAGCATTTT. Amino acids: CASSSTGQLYQPQHF.

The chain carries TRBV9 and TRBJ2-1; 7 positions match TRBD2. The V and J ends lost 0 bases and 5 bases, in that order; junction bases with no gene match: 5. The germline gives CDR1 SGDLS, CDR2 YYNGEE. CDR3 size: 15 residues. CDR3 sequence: CASSVGEAGHNEQFF. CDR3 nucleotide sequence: TGTGCCAGCAGCGTAGGAGAAGCGGGGCACAATGAGCAGTTCTTC.

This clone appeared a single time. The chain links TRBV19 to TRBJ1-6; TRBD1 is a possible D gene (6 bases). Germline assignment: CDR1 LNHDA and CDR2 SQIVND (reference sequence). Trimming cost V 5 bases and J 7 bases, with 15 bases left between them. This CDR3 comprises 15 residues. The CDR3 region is CASSVRTVANSPLHF. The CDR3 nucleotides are TGTGCCAGTAGTGTAAGGACAGTTGCCAATTCACCCCTCCACTTT. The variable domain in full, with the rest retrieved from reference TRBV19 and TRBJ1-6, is DGGITQSPKYLFRKEGQNVTLSCEQNLNHDAMYWYRQDPGQGLRLIYYSQIVNDFQKGDIAEGYSVSREKKESFPLTVTSAQKNPTAFYLCASSVRTVANSPLHFGNGTRLTVT.

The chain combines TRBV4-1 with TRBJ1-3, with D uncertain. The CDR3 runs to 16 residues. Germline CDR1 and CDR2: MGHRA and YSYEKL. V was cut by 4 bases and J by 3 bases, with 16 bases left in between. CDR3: CASSREVSPSGNTIYF. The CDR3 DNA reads TGCGCCAGCAGCCGCGAGGTCAGTCCCAGTGGAAACACCATATATTTT.

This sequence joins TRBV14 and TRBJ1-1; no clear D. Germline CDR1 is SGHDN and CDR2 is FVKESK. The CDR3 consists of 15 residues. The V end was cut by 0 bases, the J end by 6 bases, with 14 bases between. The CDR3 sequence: CASSQDFNSRAEAFF. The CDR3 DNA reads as TGTGCCAGCAGCCAAGATTTTAATTCCCGTGCTGAAGCTTTCTTT.

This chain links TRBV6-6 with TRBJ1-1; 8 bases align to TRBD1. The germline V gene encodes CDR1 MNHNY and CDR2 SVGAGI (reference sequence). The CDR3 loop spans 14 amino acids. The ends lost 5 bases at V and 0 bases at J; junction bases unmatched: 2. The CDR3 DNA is TGTGCCAGCAGTGGACAGGGCATGAACACTGAAGCTTTCTTT. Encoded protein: CASSGQGMNTEAFF.

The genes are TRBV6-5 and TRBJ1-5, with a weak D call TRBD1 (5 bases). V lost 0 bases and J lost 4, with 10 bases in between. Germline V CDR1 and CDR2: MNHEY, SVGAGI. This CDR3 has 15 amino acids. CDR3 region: CASSYSSRANQPQHF. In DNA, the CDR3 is TGTGCCAGCAGTTACTCGAGCAGGGCGAATCAGCCCCAGCATTTT.

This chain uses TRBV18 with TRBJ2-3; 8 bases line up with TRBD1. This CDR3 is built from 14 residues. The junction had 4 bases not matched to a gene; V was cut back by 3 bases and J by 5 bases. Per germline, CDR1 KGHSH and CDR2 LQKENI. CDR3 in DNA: TGTGCCAGCTCACCTCCGACAGGGGTAGATACGCAGTATTTT. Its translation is CASSPPTGVDTQYF.

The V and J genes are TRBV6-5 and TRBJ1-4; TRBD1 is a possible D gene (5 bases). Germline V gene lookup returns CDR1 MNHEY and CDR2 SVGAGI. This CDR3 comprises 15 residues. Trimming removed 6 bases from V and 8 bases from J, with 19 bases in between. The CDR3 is CASRPGGGREEKLFF. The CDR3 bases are TGTGCCAGCAGACCCGGGGGGGGGAGGGAGGAAAAACTGTTTTTT.

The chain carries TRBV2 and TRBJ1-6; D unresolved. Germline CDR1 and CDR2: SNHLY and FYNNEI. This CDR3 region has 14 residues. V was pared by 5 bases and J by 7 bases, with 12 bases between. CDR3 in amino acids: CASSMQVQNSPLHF. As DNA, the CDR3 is TGTGCCAGCAGTATGCAGGTTCAAAATTCACCCCTCCACTTT.

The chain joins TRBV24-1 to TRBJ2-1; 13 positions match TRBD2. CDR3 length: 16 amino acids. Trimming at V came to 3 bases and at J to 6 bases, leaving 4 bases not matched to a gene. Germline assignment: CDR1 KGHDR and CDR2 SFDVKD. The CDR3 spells CATSDPTSGGANEQFF. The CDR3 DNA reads TGTGCCACCAGTGATCCCACTAGCGGGGGGGCCAATGAGCAGTTCTTC.

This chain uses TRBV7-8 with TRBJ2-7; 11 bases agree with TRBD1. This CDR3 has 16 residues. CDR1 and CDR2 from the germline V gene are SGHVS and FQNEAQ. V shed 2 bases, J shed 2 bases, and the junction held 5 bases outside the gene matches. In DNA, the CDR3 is TGTGCCAGCAGCTTATCGCCGGGACAGGGGGCCTACGAGCAGTACTTC. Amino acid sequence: CASSLSPGQGAYEQYF.

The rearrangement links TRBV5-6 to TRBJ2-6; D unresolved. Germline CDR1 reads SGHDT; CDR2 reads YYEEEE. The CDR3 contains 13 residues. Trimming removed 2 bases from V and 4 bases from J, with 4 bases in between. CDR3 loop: CASSFGGANVLTF. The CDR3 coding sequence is TGTGCCAGCAGCTTCGGGGGGGCCAACGTCCTGACTTTC.

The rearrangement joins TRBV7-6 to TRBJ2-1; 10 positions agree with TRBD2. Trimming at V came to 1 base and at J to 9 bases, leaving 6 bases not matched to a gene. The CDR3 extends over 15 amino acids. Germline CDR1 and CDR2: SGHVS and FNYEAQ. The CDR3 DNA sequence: TGTGCCAGCAGCTTAGGGGCTAGCGGGGGTGGTGAGCAGTTCTTC. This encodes CASSLGASGGGEQFF.

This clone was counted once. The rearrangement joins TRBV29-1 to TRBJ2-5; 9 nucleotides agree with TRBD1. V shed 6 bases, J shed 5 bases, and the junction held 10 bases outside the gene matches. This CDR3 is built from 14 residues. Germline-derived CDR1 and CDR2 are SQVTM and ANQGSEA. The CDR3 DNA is TGCAGCGTCCGCTACAGGGGGCGACTGGAGACCCAGTACTTC. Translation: CSVRYRGRLETQYF.